Listed here are 23 T cell receptor beta chains from one sample, sequenced in a study of blood T cell repertoires in COVID-19. The table came from immunoSEQ multiplex PCR; TCRdb's copy has only in-frame clones and leaves some out. The sample yields about 160,000 clones, around 92% seen once. Sequenced sample: peripheral blood. Receptors originate from a man aged 25-45 years with COVID-19, enrolled during active disease.

The gene calls are TRBV29-1 and TRBJ1-1; D gene ambiguous. Germline CDR1 is SQVTM and CDR2 is ANQGSEA. The CDR3 consists of 12 residues. Trimming pared 5 bases from V and 0 bases from J, leaving 7 bases between. The CDR3 region has the DNA TGCAGCGTTCTTATAGTGAACACTGAAGCTTTCTTT. It is translated as CSVLIVNTEAFF.

This chain uses TRBV7-9 with TRBJ2-2; weak D call: TRBD2 (5 bases). V lost 1 base and J lost 4, with 10 bases in between. The CDR3 consists of 15 residues. CDR1 and CDR2 from the germline V gene are SEHNR and FQNEAQ (reference sequence). The CDR3, as DNA: TGTGCCAGCAGCTTAGGGGCCCGGGGCACCGGGGAGCTGTTTTTT. Translation: CASSLGARGTGELFF.

The chain uses TRBV19 and TRBJ2-7; D unresolved. Per the germline V gene, CDR1 is LNHDA and CDR2 is SQIVND (reference sequence). The CDR3 contains 14 residues. Trimming removed 5 bases at V and 4 bases at J, with 15 bases between. The CDR3 DNA is TGTGCCAGTAGTCCTACCTTTGGAGAGTACGAGCAGTACTTC. Encoded protein: CASSPTFGEYEQYF.

CDR3 region: CASSLVSGQETQYF. In DNA, the CDR3 is TGTGCCAGCAGCTTAGTTTCGGGGCAAGAGACCCAGTACTTC. The V call is TRBV7-2, the J call TRBJ2-5; weak D call: TRBD2 (5 bases). The germline gives CDR1 SGHTA, CDR2 FQGNSA. The CDR3 has 14 residues. Trimming took 1 base from V and 2 from J, leaving 8 bases between them.

The count of this clone is one. The rearrangement links TRBV15 to TRBJ2-7; tentative D call: TRBD2 (6 bases). V was trimmed by 2 bases and J by 7 bases, leaving 18 bases between them. This CDR3 is built from 15 residues. From germline, CDR1 is LNHNV and CDR2 YYDKDF (reference sequence). CDR3 DNA: TGTGCCACCAGCAGAAAAATTCCAGGGACTGGGGAGCAGTACTTC. This sequence encodes CATSRKIPGTGEQYF.

This clone was observed a single time. The chain has TRBV4-2 and TRBJ2-7, with TRBD2 matching over 12 bases. Per germline, CDR1 LGHNA and CDR2 YNFKEQ. The trim removed 3 bases at V and 7 bases at J, leaving 13 bases unmatched. This CDR3 has 17 residues. CDR3 in DNA: TGTGCCAGCAGCCACGCCGGGACTAGCGGGCGATCGGGGGAGCAGTACTTC. It is translated as CASSHAGTSGRSGEQYF.

The chain combines TRBV4-3 with TRBJ2-7; D might be TRBD1 (6 bases). Germline loops: CDR1 LGHNA, CDR2 YSLEER. V was clipped by 0 bases and J by 3 bases, with 12 bases between them. The CDR3 runs 15 residues. The CDR3 bases are TGCGCCAGCAGCCAAGAATTGTCGGGACACTACGAGCAGTACTTC. Encoded protein: CASSQELSGHYEQYF.

J is TRBJ2-7 and V is TRBV19, with D possibly being TRBD1 (5 bases). The CDR3 extends over 13 amino acids. Trimming cost V 5 bases and J 2 bases, with 10 bases left between them. Germline V gene data show CDR1 as LNHDA and CDR2 as SQIVND (reference sequence). The CDR3 sequence: CASSPLTAYEQYF. DNA of the CDR3: TGTGCCAGTAGTCCGTTGACAGCCTACGAGCAGTACTTC.

The rearrangement joins TRBV18 to TRBJ2-1, with 15 bases identical to TRBD2. The CDR3 runs 16 residues. With 4 bases clipped from V and 7 bases from J, the junction kept 5 bases outside the gene matches. Germline CDR1 KGHSH, CDR2 LQKENI. The CDR3 DNA is TGTGCCAGCTCACTGTGGACTAGCGGGGGGGCAAATGAGCAGTTCTTC. Its translation is CASSLWTSGGANEQFF.

The genes are TRBV7-2 and TRBJ2-2; D not certain. The CDR3 is 11 amino acids. Trimming left V 5 bases short and J 9 bases short, with 7 bases between. CDR1 SGHTA and CDR2 FQGNSA come from the germline V gene. CDR3 residues: CASSAVRELFF. The CDR3 DNA reads as TGTGCCAGCAGCGCGGTCAGGGAGCTGTTTTTT.

The rearrangement links TRBV19 to TRBJ1-5, with TRBD1 matching over 8 bases. The germline V gene has CDR1 LNHDA and CDR2 SQIVND (reference sequence). The length of the CDR3 is 18 residues. V gave up 1 base and J gave up 0 bases; unmatched junction bases: 8. CDR3 sequence: CASSIVPGQGHSNQPQHF. CDR3 coding DNA: TGTGCCAGTAGTATAGTTCCCGGACAGGGCCATAGCAATCAGCCCCAGCATTTT.

The gene calls are TRBV19 and TRBJ1-5, with D tentatively TRBD1 (6 bases). The CDR3 consists of 18 residues. The V end was cut by 4 bases, the J end by 7 bases, with 26 bases between. Germline V CDR1 and CDR2: LNHDA, SQIVND (reference sequence). Here the CDR3 reads CASSTDRRDTGREQPQHF. The CDR3 bases are TGTGCCAGTAGTACAGATAGGCGGGACACTGGGAGGGAACAGCCCCAGCATTTT. Full variable domain (missing parts from reference TRBV19 and TRBJ1-5): DGGITQSPKYLFRKEGQNVTLSCEQNLNHDAMYWYRQDPGQGLRLIYYSQIVNDFQKGDIAEGYSVSREKKESFPLTVTSAQKNPTAFYLCASSTDRRDTGREQPQHFGDGTRLSIL.

The gene calls are TRBV18 and TRBJ1-1, with D maybe TRBD1 (6 bases). V lost 5 bases and J 1 base, leaving 14 bases between the germline ends. This CDR3 is built from 15 residues. The V gene's germline CDR1 is KGHSH and CDR2 LQKENI. Here the CDR3 DNA reads TGTGCCAGCTCATCAAACAGGGCAGGGAACACTGAAGCTTTCTTT. Translated: CASSSNRAGNTEAFF. Drawing the rest from reference TRBV18 and TRBJ1-1, the complete variable domain is NAGVMQNPRHLVRRRGQEARLRCSPMKGHSHVYWYRQLPEEGLKFMVYLQKENIIDESGMPKERFSAEFPKEGPSILRIQQVVRGDSAAYFCASSSNRAGNTEAFFGQGTRLTVV.

This sequence joins TRBV6-4 and TRBJ2-5, with TRBD1 matching 9 bases. The CDR3 is 16 amino acids. The germline CDR1 and CDR2 sequences are MRHNA and SNTAGT. With V trimmed by 8 bases and J by 1 base, 11 bases remained unmatched. The CDR3 nucleotides are TGTGCCAGCGAGCTAGGGACAGGGAAACCCCAAGAGACCCAGTACTTC. This encodes CASELGTGKPQETQYF.

The chain links TRBV14 to TRBJ2-7; 13 positions agree with TRBD2. This CDR3 has 16 residues. Germline trimming cut 5 bases from V and 0 bases from J; bases unmatched to any gene: 4. Germline V gives CDR1 SGHDN, CDR2 FVKESK. CDR3 residues: CASSLGLAGFSYEQYF. The CDR3 bases are TGTGCCAGCAGCTTGGGACTAGCGGGGTTCTCCTACGAGCAGTACTTC.

The chain employs TRBV27 and TRBJ1-1, with TRBD1 as a possible D gene (6 bases). The germline V gene encodes CDR1 MNHEY and CDR2 SMNVEV (reference sequence). This CDR3 has 13 amino acids. V was cut by 5 bases and J by 6 bases, with 13 bases left in between. The CDR3, as DNA: TGTGCCAGCAGTGCCACAGGGTTGTCTGAAGCTTTCTTT. Its protein product is CASSATGLSEAFF.

J is TRBJ2-5 and V is TRBV7-9; 7 bases fit TRBD2. The CDR3 covers 16 residues. J lost 5 bases, V lost 3 bases, and 12 bases had no gene match. Germline V gives CDR1 SEHNR, CDR2 FQNEAQ (reference sequence). Here the CDR3 DNA reads TGTGCCAGCAGCTTTTTGGCGGGAGTACCCAGCGAGACCCAGTACTTC. This gives the protein CASSFLAGVPSETQYF.

Here the CDR3 reads CASSISTLGQPQHF. DNA of the CDR3: TGTGCCAGTAGTATATCCACCCTCGGTCAGCCCCAGCATTTT. This rearrangement joins TRBV19 to TRBJ1-5; D uncertain. There are 14 residues in the CDR3. The germline gives CDR1 LNHDA, CDR2 SQIVND (reference sequence). The V and J ends lost 2 bases and 6 bases respectively, with 11 bases between them.

The V gene is TRBV28, the J gene TRBJ1-4, with 7 positions matching TRBD1. The CDR3 sequence is 15 residues long. V gave up 5 bases and J gave up 7 bases; unmatched junction bases: 10. In germline, CDR1 is MDHEN, CDR2 SYDVKM. CDR3 region: CASSTRQGRGEKLFF. The DNA of the CDR3 is TGTGCCAGCAGTACCCGACAGGGTAGGGGTGAAAAACTGTTTTTT.

The chain couples TRBV6-6 to TRBJ1-1; D is undetermined. Deletions cut 4 bases from V and 11 bases from J, with 14 bases between. Germline V gene data show CDR1 as MNHNY and CDR2 as SVGAGI (reference sequence). The CDR3 extends over 12 amino acids. CDR3 DNA: TGTGCCAGCAGTTCCACCAGCTTCGGGGCTTTCTTT. Protein sequence: CASSSTSFGAFF.

The chain is built from TRBV7-8 and TRBJ2-1, with 14 bases fitting TRBD2. Germline CDR1 reads SGHVS; CDR2 reads FQNEAQ. V gave up 0 bases and J gave up 6 bases; unmatched junction bases: 1. The CDR3 totals 16 residues. CDR3 DNA: TGTGCCAGCAGCTTAGCGACTAGCGGGAGGGTCAATGAGCAGTTCTTC. Protein product: CASSLATSGRVNEQFF. Together with reference TRBV7-8 and TRBJ2-1, the CDR3 gives the full variable domain: GAGVSQSPRYKVAKRGQDVALRCDPISGHVSLFWYQQALGQGPEFLTYFQNEAQLDKSGLPSDRFFAERPEGSVSTLKIQRTQQEDSAVYLCASSLATSGRVNEQFFGPGTRLTVL.

This clone was counted only a few times. The V call is TRBV9, the J call TRBJ1-3; D not resolved. The ends were cut back, 0 bases at V and 0 bases at J, with 10 bases in the middle. This CDR3 has 16 residues. From germline, CDR1 is SGDLS and CDR2 YYNGEE. The chain's CDR3 is CASSVGQYNSGNTIYF. CDR3 nucleotide sequence: TGTGCCAGCAGCGTAGGGCAGTATAACTCTGGAAACACCATATATTTT.

The gene calls are TRBV5-1 and TRBJ2-3; D is unclear. Germline-derived CDR1 and CDR2 are SGHRS and YFSETQ. This CDR3 region has 12 residues. The V end was cut by 4 bases, the J end by 0 bases, with 3 bases between. CDR3 sequence: CASSPSTDTQYF. DNA for the CDR3: TGCGCCAGCAGCCCGAGCACAGATACGCAGTATTTT.